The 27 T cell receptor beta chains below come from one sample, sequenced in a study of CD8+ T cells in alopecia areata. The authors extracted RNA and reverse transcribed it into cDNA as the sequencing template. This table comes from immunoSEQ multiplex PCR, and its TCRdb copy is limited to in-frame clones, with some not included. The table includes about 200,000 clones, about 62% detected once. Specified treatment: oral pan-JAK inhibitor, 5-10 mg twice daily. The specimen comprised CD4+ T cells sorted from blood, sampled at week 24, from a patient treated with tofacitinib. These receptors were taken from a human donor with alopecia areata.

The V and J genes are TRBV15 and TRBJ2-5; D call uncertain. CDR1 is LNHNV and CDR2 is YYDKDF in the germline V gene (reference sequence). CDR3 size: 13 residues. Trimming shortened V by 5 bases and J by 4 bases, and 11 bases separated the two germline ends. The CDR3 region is CATSPRQRETQYF. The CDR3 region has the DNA TGTGCCACCAGCCCCCGACAACGAGAGACCCAGTACTTC.

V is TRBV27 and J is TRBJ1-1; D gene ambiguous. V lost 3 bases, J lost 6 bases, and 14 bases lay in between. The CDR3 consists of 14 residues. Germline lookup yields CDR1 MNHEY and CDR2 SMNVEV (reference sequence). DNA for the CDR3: TGTGCCAGCAGTTTGTCCCTTAGCATGCCTGAAGCTTTCTTT. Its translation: CASSLSLSMPEAFF.

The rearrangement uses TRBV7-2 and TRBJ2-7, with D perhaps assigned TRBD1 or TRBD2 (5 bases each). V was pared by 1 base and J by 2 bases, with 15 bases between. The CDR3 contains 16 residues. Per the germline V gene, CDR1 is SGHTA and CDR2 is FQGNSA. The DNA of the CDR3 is TGTGCCAGCAGCTTAGGAACGGGACGGACGACCTACGAGCAGTACTTC. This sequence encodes CASSLGTGRTTYEQYF.

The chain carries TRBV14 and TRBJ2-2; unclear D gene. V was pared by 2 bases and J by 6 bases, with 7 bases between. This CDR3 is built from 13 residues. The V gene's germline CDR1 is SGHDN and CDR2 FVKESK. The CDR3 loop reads CASSQLDAGELFF. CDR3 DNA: TGTGCCAGCAGCCAACTTGACGCCGGGGAGCTGTTTTTT.

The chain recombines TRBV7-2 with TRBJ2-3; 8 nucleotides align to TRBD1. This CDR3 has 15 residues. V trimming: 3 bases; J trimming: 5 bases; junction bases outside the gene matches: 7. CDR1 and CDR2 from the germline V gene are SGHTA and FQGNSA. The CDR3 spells CASSFRQGRKDTQYF. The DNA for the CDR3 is TGTGCCAGCAGCTTCCGACAGGGGAGAAAAGATACGCAGTATTTT.

The CDR3 region is CASSLRGSGTDTQYF. Here the CDR3 DNA reads TGCGCCAGCAGCTTGCGGGGATCAGGCACAGATACGCAGTATTTT. This chain links TRBV5-1 with TRBJ2-3; D might be TRBD2 (5 bases). Germline V CDR1 and CDR2: SGHRS, YFSETQ. The CDR3 extends over 15 amino acids. V gave up 1 base and J gave up 1 base, with 10 bases separating them.

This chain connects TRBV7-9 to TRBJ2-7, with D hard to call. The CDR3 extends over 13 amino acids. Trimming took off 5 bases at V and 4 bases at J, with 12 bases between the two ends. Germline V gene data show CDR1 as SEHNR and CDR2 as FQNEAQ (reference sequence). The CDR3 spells CASSPHARYEQYF. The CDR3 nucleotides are TGTGCCAGCAGCCCGCATGCCAGGTACGAGCAGTACTTC.

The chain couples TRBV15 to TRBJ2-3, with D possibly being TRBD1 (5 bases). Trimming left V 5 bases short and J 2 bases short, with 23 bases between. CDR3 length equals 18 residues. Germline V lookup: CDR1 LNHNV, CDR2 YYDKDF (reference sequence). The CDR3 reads CATSSPPQGGPITDTQYF. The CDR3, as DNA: TGTGCCACCAGCTCCCCGCCGCAGGGTGGACCCATCACAGATACGCAGTATTTT.

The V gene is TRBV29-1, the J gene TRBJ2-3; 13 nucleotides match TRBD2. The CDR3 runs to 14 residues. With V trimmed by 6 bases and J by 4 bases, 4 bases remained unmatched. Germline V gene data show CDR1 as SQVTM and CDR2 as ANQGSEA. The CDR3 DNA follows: TGCAGCGTCGCTACTAGCGGGGGGGCAGATACGCAGTATTTT. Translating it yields CSVATSGGADTQYF.

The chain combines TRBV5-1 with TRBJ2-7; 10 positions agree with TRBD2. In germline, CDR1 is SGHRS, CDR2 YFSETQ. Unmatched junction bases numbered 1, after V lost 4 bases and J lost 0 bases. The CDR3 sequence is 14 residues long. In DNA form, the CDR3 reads TGCGCCAGCAGCCCTAGCGGGAGCTCCTACGAGCAGTACTTC. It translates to CASSPSGSSYEQYF.

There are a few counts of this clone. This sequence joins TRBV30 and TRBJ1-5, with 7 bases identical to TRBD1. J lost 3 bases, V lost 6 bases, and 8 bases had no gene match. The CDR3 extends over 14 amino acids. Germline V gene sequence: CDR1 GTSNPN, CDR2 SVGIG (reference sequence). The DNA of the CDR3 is TGTGCCTGCCAGGCGACAGGGAACAATCAGCCCCAGCATTTT. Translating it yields CACQATGNNQPQHF.

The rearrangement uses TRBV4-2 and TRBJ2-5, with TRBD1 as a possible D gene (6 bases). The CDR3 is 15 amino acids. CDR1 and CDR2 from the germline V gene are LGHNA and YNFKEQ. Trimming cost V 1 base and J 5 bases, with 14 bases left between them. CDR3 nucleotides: TGTGCCAGCAGCCAAGGGAACAGGGAGTCGGAGACCCAGTACTTC. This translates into CASSQGNRESETQYF.

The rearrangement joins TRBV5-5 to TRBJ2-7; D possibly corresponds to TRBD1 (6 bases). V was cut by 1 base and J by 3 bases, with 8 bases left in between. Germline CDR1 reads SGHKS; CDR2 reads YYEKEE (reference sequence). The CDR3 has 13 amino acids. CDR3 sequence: CASSLSGVYEQYF. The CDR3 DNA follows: TGTGCCAGCAGCTTGTCAGGGGTCTACGAGCAGTACTTC. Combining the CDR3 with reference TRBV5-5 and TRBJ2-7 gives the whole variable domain DAGVTQSPTHLIKTRGQQVTLRCSPISGHKSVSWYQQVLGQGPQFIFQYYEKEERGRGNFPDRFSARQFPNYSSELNVNALLLGDSALYLCASSLSGVYEQYFGPGTRLTVT.

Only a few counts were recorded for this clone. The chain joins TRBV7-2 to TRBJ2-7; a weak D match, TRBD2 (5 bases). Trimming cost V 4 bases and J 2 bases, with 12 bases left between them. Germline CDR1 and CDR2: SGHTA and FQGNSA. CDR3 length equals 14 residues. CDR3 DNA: TGTGCCAGCAGCTCGAGGGTCGGACCCTACGAGCAGTACTTC. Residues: CASSSRVGPYEQYF.

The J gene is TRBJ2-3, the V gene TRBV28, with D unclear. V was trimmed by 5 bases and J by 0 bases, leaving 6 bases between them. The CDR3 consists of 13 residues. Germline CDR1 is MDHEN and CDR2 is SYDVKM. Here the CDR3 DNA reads TGTGCCAGCAGTCTATACAGCACAGATACGCAGTATTTT. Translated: CASSLYSTDTQYF.

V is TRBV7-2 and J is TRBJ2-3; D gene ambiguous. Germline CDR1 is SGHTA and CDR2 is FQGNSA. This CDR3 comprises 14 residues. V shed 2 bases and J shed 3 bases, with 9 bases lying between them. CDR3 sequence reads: CASSLSRTTDTQYF. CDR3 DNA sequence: TGTGCCAGCAGCTTATCGAGGACGACAGATACGCAGTATTTT.

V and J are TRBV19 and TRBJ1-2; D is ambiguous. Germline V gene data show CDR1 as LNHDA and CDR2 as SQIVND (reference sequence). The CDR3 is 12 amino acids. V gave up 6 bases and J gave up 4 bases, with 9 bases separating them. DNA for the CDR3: TGTGCCAGTAGCACGGGAGGCTATGGCTACACCTTC. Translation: CASSTGGYGYTF.

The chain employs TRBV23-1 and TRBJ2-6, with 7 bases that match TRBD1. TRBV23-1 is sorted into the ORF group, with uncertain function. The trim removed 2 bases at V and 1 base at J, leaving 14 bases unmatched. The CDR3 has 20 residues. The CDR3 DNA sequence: TGCGCCAGCAGTCAACCCGATACGAAAGTGACAGGGTCTGGGGCCAACGTCCTGACTTTC. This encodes CASSQPDTKVTGSGANVLTF.

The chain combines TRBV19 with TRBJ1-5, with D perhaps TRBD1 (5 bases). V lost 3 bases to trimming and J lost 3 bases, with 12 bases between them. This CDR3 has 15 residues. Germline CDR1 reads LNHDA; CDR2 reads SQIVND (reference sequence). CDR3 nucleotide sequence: TGTGCCAGTAGTATCGCAGCAGGGAACAATCAGCCCCAGCATTTT. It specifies CASSIAAGNNQPQHF.

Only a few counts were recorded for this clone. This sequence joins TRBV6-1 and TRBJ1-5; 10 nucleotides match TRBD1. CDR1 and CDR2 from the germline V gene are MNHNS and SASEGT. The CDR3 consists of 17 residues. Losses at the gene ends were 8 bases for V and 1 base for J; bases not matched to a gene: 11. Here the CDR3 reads CASRGRDRGTSNQPQHF. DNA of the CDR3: TGTGCCAGCCGTGGCCGGGACAGGGGAACGAGCAATCAGCCCCAGCATTTT.

This chain's CDR3 is CAWDRTVGETQYF. The CDR3 bases are TGTGCCTGGGATAGGACAGTTGGGGAGACCCAGTACTTC. V usage is TRBV30 and J usage is TRBJ2-5, with D tentatively TRBD1 (6 bases). From germline, CDR1 is GTSNPN and CDR2 SVGIG (reference sequence). The CDR3 runs to 13 residues. V lost 5 bases to trimming and J lost 5 bases, with 15 bases between them.

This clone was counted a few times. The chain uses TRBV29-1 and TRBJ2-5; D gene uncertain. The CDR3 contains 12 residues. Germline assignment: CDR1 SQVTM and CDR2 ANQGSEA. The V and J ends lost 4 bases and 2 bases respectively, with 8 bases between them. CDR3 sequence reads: CSVVRQQETQYF. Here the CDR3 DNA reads TGCAGCGTTGTTCGCCAGCAAGAGACCCAGTACTTC.

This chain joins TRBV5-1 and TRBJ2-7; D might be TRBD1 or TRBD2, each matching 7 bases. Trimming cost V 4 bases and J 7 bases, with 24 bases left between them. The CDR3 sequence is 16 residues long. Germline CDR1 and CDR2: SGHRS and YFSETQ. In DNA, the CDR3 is TGCGCCAGCAGCCCTGGAGGGGCAGGGGGGGGAGAAGAGCAGTACTTC. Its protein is CASSPGGAGGGEEQYF.

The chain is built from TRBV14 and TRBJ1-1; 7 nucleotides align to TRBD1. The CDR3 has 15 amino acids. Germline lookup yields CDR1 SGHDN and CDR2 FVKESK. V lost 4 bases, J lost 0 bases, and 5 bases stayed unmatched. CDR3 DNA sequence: TGTGCCAGCAGCCGCGAGACAGGGTTGAACACTGAAGCTTTCTTT. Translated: CASSRETGLNTEAFF.

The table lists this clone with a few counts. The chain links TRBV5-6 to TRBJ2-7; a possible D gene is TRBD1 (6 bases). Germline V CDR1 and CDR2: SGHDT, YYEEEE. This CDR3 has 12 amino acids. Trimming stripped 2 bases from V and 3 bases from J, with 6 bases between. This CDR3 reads CASSLQGYEQYF. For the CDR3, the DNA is TGTGCCAGCAGCTTACAGGGCTACGAGCAGTACTTC.

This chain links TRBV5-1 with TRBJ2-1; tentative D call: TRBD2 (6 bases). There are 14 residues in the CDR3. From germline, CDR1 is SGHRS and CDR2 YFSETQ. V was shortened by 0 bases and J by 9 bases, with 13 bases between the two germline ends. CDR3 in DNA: TGCGCCAGCAGCTTGGGCGGGGCTAGCACTGAGCAGTTCTTC. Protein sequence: CASSLGGASTEQFF.

The CDR3 spells CASSSRVGGNSPLHF. For the CDR3, the DNA is TGTGCCAGCAGCTCCCGGGTGGGGGGTAATTCACCCCTCCACTTT. J is TRBJ1-6 and V is TRBV7-2; D is possibly TRBD1 (5 bases). Germline V gives CDR1 SGHTA, CDR2 FQGNSA. CDR3 length: 15 amino acids. Trimming left V 4 bases short and J 6 bases short, with 13 bases between.